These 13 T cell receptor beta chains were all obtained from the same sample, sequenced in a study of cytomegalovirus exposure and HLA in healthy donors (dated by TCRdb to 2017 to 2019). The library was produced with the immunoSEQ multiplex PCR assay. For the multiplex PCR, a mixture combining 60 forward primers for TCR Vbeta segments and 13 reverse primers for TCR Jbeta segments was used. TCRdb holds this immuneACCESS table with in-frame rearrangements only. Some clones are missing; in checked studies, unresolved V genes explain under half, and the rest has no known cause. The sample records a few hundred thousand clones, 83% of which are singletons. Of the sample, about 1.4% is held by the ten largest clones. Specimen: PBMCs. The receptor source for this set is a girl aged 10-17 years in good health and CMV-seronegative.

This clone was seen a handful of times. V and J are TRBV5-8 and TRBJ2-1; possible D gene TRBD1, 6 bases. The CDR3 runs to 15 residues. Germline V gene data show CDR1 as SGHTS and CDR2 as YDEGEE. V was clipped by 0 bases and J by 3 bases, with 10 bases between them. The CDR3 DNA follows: TGTGCCAGCAGCTTGGCAGGGGTTCGCTACAATGAGCAGTTCTTC. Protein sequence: CASSLAGVRYNEQFF.

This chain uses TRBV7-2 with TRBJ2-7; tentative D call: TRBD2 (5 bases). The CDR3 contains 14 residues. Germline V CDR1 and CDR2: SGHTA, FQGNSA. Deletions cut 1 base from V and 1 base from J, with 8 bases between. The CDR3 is CASSLGLASYEQYF. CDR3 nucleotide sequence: TGTGCCAGCAGCTTAGGTCTAGCTTCCTACGAGCAGTACTTC.

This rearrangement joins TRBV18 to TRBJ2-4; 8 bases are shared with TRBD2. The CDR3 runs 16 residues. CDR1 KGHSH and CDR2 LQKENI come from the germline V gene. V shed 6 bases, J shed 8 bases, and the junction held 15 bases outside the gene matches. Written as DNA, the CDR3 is TGTGCCAGCTCCCCAGCTCGGGGGGGCGCGTTATACATTCAGTACTTC. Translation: CASSPARGGALYIQYF.

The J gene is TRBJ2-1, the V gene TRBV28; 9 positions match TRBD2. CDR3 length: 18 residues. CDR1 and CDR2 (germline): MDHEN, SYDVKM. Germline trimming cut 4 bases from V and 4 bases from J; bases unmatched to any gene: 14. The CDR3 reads CASSSPLGQREAYNEQFF. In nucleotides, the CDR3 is TGTGCCAGCAGTTCTCCCTTGGGTCAGCGGGAGGCTTACAATGAGCAGTTCTTC. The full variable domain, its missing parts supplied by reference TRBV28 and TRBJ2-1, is DVKVTQSSRYLVKRTGEKVFLECVQDMDHENMFWYRQDPGLGLRLIYFSYDVKMKEKGDIPEGYSVSREKKERFSLILESASTNQTSMYLCASSSPLGQREAYNEQFFGPGTRLTVL.

In DNA, the CDR3 is TGTGCCAGCAGTGACTGGGGGACAGGGGAGAACACCGGGGAGCTGTTTTTT. This gives the protein CASSDWGTGENTGELFF. The V gene is TRBV6-4, the J gene TRBJ2-2, with TRBD1 identical over 10 bases. The V gene end was trimmed by 1 base and the J gene end by 1 base; junction bases not matched to a gene: 3. Germline loops: CDR1 MRHNA, CDR2 SNTAGT. The CDR3 has 17 residues.

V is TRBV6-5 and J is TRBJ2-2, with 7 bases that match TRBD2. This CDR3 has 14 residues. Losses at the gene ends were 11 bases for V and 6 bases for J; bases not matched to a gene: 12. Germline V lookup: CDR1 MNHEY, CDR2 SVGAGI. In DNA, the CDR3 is TGTGCCGTGAAAGTGGGGGGGGTTTCCGGGGAGCTGTTTTTT. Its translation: CAVKVGGVSGELFF.

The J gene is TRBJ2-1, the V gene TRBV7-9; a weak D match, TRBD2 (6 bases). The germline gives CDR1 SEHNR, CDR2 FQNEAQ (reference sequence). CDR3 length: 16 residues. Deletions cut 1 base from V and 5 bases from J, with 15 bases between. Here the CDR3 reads CASSLGVGTSDNEQFF. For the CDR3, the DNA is TGTGCCAGCAGCTTAGGCGTGGGGACTTCGGACAATGAGCAGTTCTTC. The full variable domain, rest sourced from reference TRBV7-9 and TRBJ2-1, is DTGVSQNPRHKITKRGQNVTFRCDPISEHNRLYWYRQTLGQGPEFLTYFQNEAQLEKSRLLSDRFSAERPKGSFSTLEIQRTEQGDSAMYLCASSLGVGTSDNEQFFGPGTRLTVL.

As DNA, the CDR3 is TGTGCCAGCAGTCTACAGGTACCGAGCACAGATACGCAGTATTTT. This codes for CASSLQVPSTDTQYF. J is TRBJ2-3 and V is TRBV6-1; D perhaps matches TRBD1 (5 bases). Germline CDR1 and CDR2: MNHNS and SASEGT. With 5 bases removed from V and 0 bases from J, the gap between germline ends came to 12 bases. The CDR3 sequence is 15 residues long.

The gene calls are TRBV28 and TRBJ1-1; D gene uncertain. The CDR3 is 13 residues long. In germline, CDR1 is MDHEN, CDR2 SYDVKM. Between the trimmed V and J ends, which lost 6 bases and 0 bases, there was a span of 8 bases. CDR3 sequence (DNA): TGTGCCAGCAGAAGGGAGTTGAACACTGAAGCTTTCTTT. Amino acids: CASRRELNTEAFF.

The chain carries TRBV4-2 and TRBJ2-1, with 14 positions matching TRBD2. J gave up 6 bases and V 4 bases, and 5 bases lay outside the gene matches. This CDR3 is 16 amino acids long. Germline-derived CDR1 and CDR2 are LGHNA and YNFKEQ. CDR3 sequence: CASSRTSGGLGNEQFF. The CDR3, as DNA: TGTGCCAGCAGCCGGACTAGCGGGGGGCTCGGCAATGAGCAGTTCTTC.

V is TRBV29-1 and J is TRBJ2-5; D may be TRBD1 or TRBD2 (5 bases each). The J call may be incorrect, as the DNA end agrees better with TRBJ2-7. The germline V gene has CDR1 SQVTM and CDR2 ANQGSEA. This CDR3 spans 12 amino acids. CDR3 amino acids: CSARMGAYEQYF. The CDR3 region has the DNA TGCAGCGCCCGGATGGGGGCCTACGAGCAGTACTTC.

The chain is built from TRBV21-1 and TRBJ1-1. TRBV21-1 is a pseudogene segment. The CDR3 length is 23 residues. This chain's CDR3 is CASSNLTLHEGRALHFDDTEAFF. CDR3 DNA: TGTGCCAGCAGCAACCTCACCTTACATGAAGGGAGGGCCCTTCACTTTGACGACACTGAAGCTTTCTTT.

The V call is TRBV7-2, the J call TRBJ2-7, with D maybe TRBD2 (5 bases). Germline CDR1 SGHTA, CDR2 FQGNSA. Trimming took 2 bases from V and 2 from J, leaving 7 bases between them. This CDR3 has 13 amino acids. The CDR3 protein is CASSLRAAYEQYF. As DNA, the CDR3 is TGTGCCAGCAGCTTACGAGCGGCCTACGAGCAGTACTTC.